The clone carrying this T cell receptor (beta chain) was picked up a small number of times. The antigen remains undetermined. Germline values: CDR1 SQVTM, CDR2 ANQGSEA. This CDR3 has 13 amino acids. V lost 4 bases, J lost 5 bases, and 6 bases stayed unmatched. This sample is part of a study of shared clonotypes between healthy human individuals. Overall study context: Researchers assigned three CD4 naive, three CD4 memory, two CD8 naive and one CD8 memory plate to each donor.

The assay was run at deep level. Sequencing was performed with immunoSEQ multiplex PCR; in TCRdb, only in-frame clones are kept and a portion is missing. Seen here are about a million clones, roughly 77% observed once, and the top ten hold 0.89%. Notes on the study in general: Tissues were not sampled, only blood, and their repertoires likely differ. Between a few donors, naive CD4 clonotypes were shared at a level of around 5.2%.

Sequenced input: memory CD4+ T cells from PBMCs. Subset indicated: CD45RA-negative fraction. The chain recombines TRBV29-1 with TRBJ2-7; 9 nucleotides agree with TRBD1. The sequence derives from a man younger than 30 in good health. Some clones in this sample may be carry-over from other donors' samples. The CDR3 is CSVVITGGNEQYF. The CDR3 DNA is TGCAGCGTTGTAATTACAGGGGGCAACGAGCAGTACTTC.